These 30 T cell receptor beta chains originate from one sample sequenced in a study of cytomegalovirus exposure and HLA in healthy donors. Here immunoSEQ multiplex PCR was the method, and the copy in TCRdb shows in-frame clones only, minus some. The sample lists about 150,000 clones, 89% occurring once. Material for sequencing was PBMCs. Receptors were obtained from a woman younger than 30 in good health and CMV-seropositive.

This chain's CDR3 is CASGPPTGTDFQETQYF. In DNA form, the CDR3 reads TGTGCTAGTGGCCCCCCGACAGGGACCGATTTTCAAGAGACCCAGTACTTC. The V and J genes are TRBV12-5 and TRBJ2-5; 7 bases line up with TRBD1. Germline CDR1 and CDR2: LGHNT and FRNRAP. The J segment lost 2 bases and the V segment lost 6 bases, leaving 15 bases of the junction unmatched. The CDR3 is 17 amino acids.

The genes are TRBV30 and TRBJ2-1, with D possibly TRBD2 on 6 matching bases. The CDR3 covers 14 residues. V shed 6 bases and J shed 10 bases, with 22 bases lying between them. In germline, CDR1 is GTSNPN, CDR2 SVGIG (reference sequence). The CDR3 reads CACSTQLGGEEQFF. CDR3 sequence (DNA): TGTGCCTGCTCAACCCAGCTAGGAGGGGAGGAGCAGTTCTTC.

The chain employs TRBV15 and TRBJ2-7; D is unresolved. Trimming took 0 bases from V and 0 from J, leaving 9 bases between them. Germline V CDR1 and CDR2: LNHNV, YYDKDF (reference sequence). The CDR3 is made up of 15 amino acids. For the CDR3, the DNA is TGTGCCACCAGCAGAGATAAAACAACCTCCTACGAGCAGTACTTC. It is translated as CATSRDKTTSYEQYF.

The rearrangement joins TRBV2 to TRBJ2-3, with D uncertain. V shed 0 bases and J shed 7 bases, with 14 bases lying between them. Germline V gene data show CDR1 as SNHLY and CDR2 as FYNNEI. This CDR3 has 15 amino acids. The CDR3 spells CASSEARTNQNTQYF. The CDR3 region has the DNA TGTGCCAGCAGTGAAGCGCGAACTAACCAAAATACGCAGTATTTT.

The chain joins TRBV19 to TRBJ1-1; 8 bases fit TRBD1. Germline CDR1 reads LNHDA; CDR2 reads SQIVND (reference sequence). Unmatched junction bases numbered 10, after V lost 6 bases and J lost 4 bases. The CDR3 totals 15 residues. DNA for the CDR3: TGTGCCAGTAGCCGAGGACAGGGTTCGAGCACTGAAGCTTTCTTT. It translates to CASSRGQGSSTEAFF.

The chain links TRBV27 to TRBJ2-7; weak D call: TRBD1 (7 bases). V was cut by 10 bases and J by 4 bases, with 17 bases left in between. This CDR3 spans 13 amino acids. Germline lookup yields CDR1 MNHEY and CDR2 SMNVEV (reference sequence). CDR3: CATMGGQSYEQYF. In DNA, the CDR3 is TGTGCCACCATGGGGGGACAGAGTTACGAGCAGTACTTC.

This rearrangement joins TRBV29-1 to TRBJ2-2; D is ambiguous. V was shortened by 8 bases and J by 6 bases, with 13 bases between the two germline ends. The CDR3 spans 12 residues. The germline gives CDR1 SQVTM, CDR2 ANQGSEA. The CDR3 DNA reads as TGCAGCACTATCTCCGGTCCCGGGGAGCTGTTTTTT. Translation: CSTISGPGELFF.

The chain couples TRBV5-4 to TRBJ2-5; a weak D match, TRBD1 (6 bases). The CDR3 runs to 16 residues. CDR1 and CDR2 (germline): SGHNT, YYREEE (reference sequence). V was shortened by 5 bases and J by 4 bases, with 21 bases between the two germline ends. In DNA form, the CDR3 reads TGTGCCAGCAGACCCTCCTCAACAGGGATGGGAGAGACCCAGTACTTC. Amino acids: CASRPSSTGMGETQYF.

This rearrangement joins TRBV9 to TRBJ1-1; tentatively, D is TRBD1 (5 bases). The CDR3 loop spans 14 amino acids. V lost 0 bases to trimming and J lost 1 base, with 7 bases between them. Germline CDR1 reads SGDLS; CDR2 reads YYNGEE. The CDR3 sequence: CASSVVGGNTEAFF. DNA for the CDR3: TGTGCCAGCAGCGTAGTCGGGGGGAACACTGAAGCTTTCTTT.

The chain uses TRBV9 and TRBJ2-2; TRBD1 might be the D (6 bases). Germline CDR1 is SGDLS and CDR2 is YYNGEE. Trimming removed 3 bases from V and 0 bases from J, with 9 bases in between. This CDR3 is built from 15 residues. The CDR3 nucleotides are TGTGCCAGCAGCGAGGGGGTATCGAACACCGGGGAGCTGTTTTTT. It translates to CASSEGVSNTGELFF.

This clone was recorded once. V gene TRBV9 combines with J gene TRBJ1-1; a weak D match, TRBD1 (6 bases). The CDR3 extends over 14 amino acids. Per germline, CDR1 SGDLS and CDR2 YYNGEE. The V end lost 4 bases, the J end lost 5 bases, and 15 bases lay between the germline ends. The DNA of the CDR3 is TGTGCCAGCAGCTTCCAGGGGAGAGGGACTGAAGCTTTCTTT. Residues: CASSFQGRGTEAFF.

The V call is TRBV5-6, the J call TRBJ2-2, with 7 bases identical to TRBD1. CDR3 size: 15 residues. J lost 5 bases, V lost 4 bases, and 8 bases had no gene match. Germline CDR1 is SGHDT and CDR2 is YYEEEE. CDR3 DNA: TGTGCCAGCAGCACCATATACAGGGGTACCGGGGAGCTGTTTTTT. It specifies CASSTIYRGTGELFF.

The gene calls are TRBV29-1 and TRBJ2-2; D is possibly TRBD1 (6 bases). The germline V and J ends were trimmed by 6 bases and 13 bases, with 18 bases remaining between them. The CDR3 extends over 12 amino acids. Looked up from germline, CDR1 is SQVTM and CDR2 is ANQGSEA. The DNA for the CDR3 is TGCAGCGTCGCCGGGGACAATCTTGGGCTGTTTTTT. This sequence encodes CSVAGDNLGLFF.

CDR3 bases: TGCGCCAGCAGCCCCGGACAAAACGACGCCTATGGCTACACCTTC. As protein: CASSPGQNDAYGYTF. The chain links TRBV5-1 to TRBJ1-2; a weak D match, TRBD1 (5 bases). The CDR3 has 15 residues. V was shortened by 4 bases and J by 4 bases, with 17 bases between the two germline ends. Germline V gene lookup returns CDR1 SGHRS and CDR2 YFSETQ.

The CDR3 protein is CASSLDRGWNEQFF. CDR3 sequence (DNA): TGTGCCAGCAGCTTGGACAGGGGATGGAATGAGCAGTTCTTC. This rearrangement joins TRBV5-4 to TRBJ2-1, with 7 bases identical to TRBD1. Germline V gene lookup returns CDR1 SGHNT and CDR2 YYREEE (reference sequence). Unmatched junction bases numbered 4, after V lost 0 bases and J lost 7 bases. The CDR3 runs to 14 residues.

In regard to this clone: Other nucleotide sequences from this sample produce the same CDR3. This chain connects TRBV4-3 to TRBJ1-4, with 10 nucleotides matching TRBD1. The V segment lost 0 bases and the J segment 5 bases; nucleotides outside the gene matches: 0. The CDR3 covers 15 residues. In germline, CDR1 is LGHNA, CDR2 YSLEER. DNA for the CDR3: TGCGCCAGCAGCCAAGAGGGACAGGGGAATGAAAAACTGTTTTTT. This encodes CASSQEGQGNEKLFF.

This sequence joins TRBV6-6 and TRBJ1-2; D gene ambiguous. CDR1 is MNHNY, CDR2 SVGAGI, per germline (reference sequence). V was clipped by 8 bases and J by 8 bases, with 18 bases between them. There are 13 residues in the CDR3. The CDR3 nucleotides read TGTGCCAGCCTCTCGAGAGGGCCATGGGGCTACACCTTC. This translates into CASLSRGPWGYTF.

The CDR3 bases are TGTGCCAGCAGTTACTCCCCCTCCCGGTGGGCTTTCTTT. Translated, it gives CASSYSPSRWAFF. V gene TRBV6-6 combines with J gene TRBJ1-1; no clear D gene. The CDR3 consists of 13 residues. Deletions cut 0 bases from V and 11 bases from J, with 13 bases between. Germline V gene sequence: CDR1 MNHNY, CDR2 SVGAGI (reference sequence).

The J gene is TRBJ1-2, the V gene TRBV7-9, with 7 positions matching TRBD1. J gave up 5 bases and V 4 bases, and 7 bases lay outside the gene matches. The CDR3 has 14 residues. Germline CDR1 SEHNR, CDR2 FQNEAQ (reference sequence). The CDR3 reads CASSSGTVSYGYTF. CDR3 sequence (DNA): TGTGCCAGCAGCTCCGGGACAGTGTCGTATGGCTACACCTTC. The variable domain in full, with the rest retrieved from reference TRBV7-9 and TRBJ1-2, is DTGVSQNPRHKITKRGQNVTFRCDPISEHNRLYWYRQTLGQGPEFLTYFQNEAQLEKSRLLSDRFSAERPKGSFSTLEIQRTEQGDSAMYLCASSSGTVSYGYTFGSGTRLTVV.

V and J are TRBV7-6 and TRBJ2-7, with 9 positions matching TRBD1. V trimming: 1 base; J trimming: 1 base; junction bases outside the gene matches: 2. The CDR3 loop spans 15 amino acids. In germline, CDR1 is SGHVS, CDR2 FNYEAQ. Here the CDR3 DNA reads TGTGCCAGCAGCTTAGAGACAGGGGGTTCCTACGAGCAGTACTTC. Its protein product is CASSLETGGSYEQYF.

The chain carries TRBV7-2 and TRBJ1-2; 11 bases agree with TRBD1. With V trimmed by 5 bases and J by 2 bases, 4 bases remained unmatched. CDR3 length: 15 amino acids. The germline gives CDR1 SGHTA, CDR2 FQGNSA. The CDR3 DNA is TGTGCCAGCAGCCCGGGACAGGGGGAAAACTATGGCTACACCTTC. The encoded protein is CASSPGQGENYGYTF.

This rearrangement joins TRBV9 to TRBJ2-1; D not resolved. The CDR3 runs 13 residues. Per germline, CDR1 SGDLS and CDR2 YYNGEE. Deletions cut 2 bases from V and 6 bases from J, with 9 bases between. This CDR3 is CASSVSLLNEQFF. In DNA, the CDR3 is TGTGCCAGCAGCGTGAGTCTCCTCAATGAGCAGTTCTTC.

Only one count was recorded for this clone. The chain combines TRBV5-6 with TRBJ2-2; D is unclear. This CDR3 spans 15 amino acids. Germline V gene lookup returns CDR1 SGHDT and CDR2 YYEEEE. Trimming pared 1 base from V and 3 bases from J, leaving 10 bases between. The CDR3 sequence: CASSLLPEDTGELFF. The CDR3 region has the DNA TGTGCCAGCAGCTTGCTTCCAGAGGACACCGGGGAGCTGTTTTTT.

The chain joins TRBV19 to TRBJ2-1; D is possibly TRBD2 (5 bases). Trimming stripped 1 base from V and 9 bases from J, with 10 bases between. CDR3 length equals 13 residues. Germline CDR1 LNHDA, CDR2 SQIVND (reference sequence). The CDR3 sequence is CASSIGVGVEQFF. Written as DNA, the CDR3 is TGTGCCAGTAGTATAGGCGTGGGAGTTGAGCAGTTCTTC.

This rearrangement joins TRBV6-5 to TRBJ1-2; 7 bases agree with TRBD1. Germline CDR1 reads MNHEY; CDR2 reads SVGAGI. The CDR3 is made up of 14 amino acids. V lost 2 bases and J lost 4; bases outside the gene matches: 4. CDR3 sequence (DNA): TGTGCCAGCAGTTACGCTTCAGGGGGCTATGGCTACACCTTC. Amino acid sequence: CASSYASGGYGYTF.

The V gene is TRBV28, the J gene TRBJ2-7; D is undetermined. The V and J ends lost 6 bases and 0 bases respectively, with 9 bases between them. Per the germline V gene, CDR1 is MDHEN and CDR2 is SYDVKM. The CDR3 has 13 residues. In nucleotides, the CDR3 is TGTGCCAGCAGACGTAGATCCTCCTACGAGCAGTACTTC. Translation gives CASRRRSSYEQYF.

This clone was seen only once. The genes are TRBV14 and TRBJ2-2; the match to TRBD1 covers 10 bases. The trim removed 8 bases at V and 3 bases at J, leaving 3 bases unmatched. The CDR3 runs 14 residues. CDR1 SGHDN and CDR2 FVKESK come from the germline V gene. CDR3 nucleotide sequence: TGTGCCAGCGCGGACAGGGGGTACACCGGGGAGCTGTTTTTT. Its translation is CASADRGYTGELFF.

The chain links TRBV15 to TRBJ1-2; D possibly corresponds to TRBD1 (6 bases). Germline CDR1 reads LNHNV; CDR2 reads YYDKDF (reference sequence). V lost 0 bases and J lost 5, with 13 bases in between. This CDR3 comprises 15 residues. CDR3 in amino acids: CATSREQGPSYGYTF. The CDR3 nucleotides read TGTGCCACCAGCAGAGAACAGGGACCCTCTTATGGCTACACCTTC.

The rearrangement links TRBV6-6 to TRBJ2-1, with 8 bases aligning to TRBD2. J lost 6 bases, V lost 5 bases, and 6 bases had no gene match. CDR1 is MNHNY, CDR2 SVGAGI, per germline (reference sequence). The length of the CDR3 is 14 residues. Written as DNA, the CDR3 is TGTGCCAGCAGTCTTCCCGGGGGGGTCAATGAGCAGTTCTTC. Translating it yields CASSLPGGVNEQFF.

This chain uses TRBV7-2 with TRBJ1-2; the D gene is possibly TRBD1 (5 bases). The CDR3 consists of 14 residues. The germline V and J ends were trimmed by 4 bases and 4 bases, with 13 bases remaining between them. The germline gives CDR1 SGHTA, CDR2 FQGNSA. In DNA, the CDR3 is TGTGCCAGCAGCTCCGGACATACATTCTATGGCTACACCTTC. This sequence encodes CASSSGHTFYGYTF. The full variable domain, in which reference TRBV7-2 and TRBJ1-2 provide the parts outside the CDR3, is GAGVSQSPSNKVTEKGKDVELRCDPISGHTALYWYRQSLGQGLEFLIYFQGNSAPDKSGLPSDRFSAERTGGSVSTLTIQRTQQEDSAVYLCASSSGHTFYGYTFGSGTRLTVV.